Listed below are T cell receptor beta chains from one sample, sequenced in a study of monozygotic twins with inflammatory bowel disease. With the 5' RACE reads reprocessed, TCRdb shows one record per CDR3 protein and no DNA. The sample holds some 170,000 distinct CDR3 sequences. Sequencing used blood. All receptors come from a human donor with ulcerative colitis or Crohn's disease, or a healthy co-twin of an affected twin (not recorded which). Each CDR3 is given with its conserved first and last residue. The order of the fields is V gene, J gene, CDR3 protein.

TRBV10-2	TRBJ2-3	CASSVFSGGGTDTQYF
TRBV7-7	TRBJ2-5	CASSLGAGQETQYF
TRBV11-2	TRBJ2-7	CASSSPTKWYEQYF
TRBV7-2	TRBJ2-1	CASSRTGASYNEQFF
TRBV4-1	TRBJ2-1	CASSLRGTLGYNEQFF
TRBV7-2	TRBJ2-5	CASSSRSGLAEETQYF
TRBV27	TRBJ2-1	CASSSLAGRLGEQFF
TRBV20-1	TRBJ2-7	CSARDLDRAGDEQYF
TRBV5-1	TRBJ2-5	CASSLGSSETQYF
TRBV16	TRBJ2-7	CASSRDGSSYEQYF
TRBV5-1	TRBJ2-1	CASSLVGGSYNEQFF
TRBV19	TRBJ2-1	CASSISPMRDSYNEQFF
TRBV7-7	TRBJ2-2	CASSPGQGMELFF
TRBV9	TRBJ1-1	CASSTDRGRAFF
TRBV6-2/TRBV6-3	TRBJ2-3	CASSYQRGDTQYF
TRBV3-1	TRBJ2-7	CASSQAGTNEQYF
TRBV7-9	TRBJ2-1	CASSLEFLSRGNEQFF
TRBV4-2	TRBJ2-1	CASSQKGITSGRLGNEQFF
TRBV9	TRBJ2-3	CASSIGLELTDTQYF
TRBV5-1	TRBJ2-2	CASSLVLQGSGELFF
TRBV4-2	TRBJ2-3	CASSPRGGLERADTQYF
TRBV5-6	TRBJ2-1	CASTGGNNEQFF
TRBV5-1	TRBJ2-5	CASSLIGTGEETQYF
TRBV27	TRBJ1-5	CASSPPGTDSNQPQHF
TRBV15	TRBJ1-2	CATSRDRAWGYTF
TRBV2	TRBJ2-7	CASSERTPSSYEQYF
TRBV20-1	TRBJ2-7	CSARMADLYEQYF
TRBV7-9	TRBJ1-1	CASSLGVEAFF
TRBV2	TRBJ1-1	CASNIGQEDTEAFF
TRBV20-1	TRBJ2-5	CSARPAGVRETQYF
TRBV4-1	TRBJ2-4	CASSQDIQGAIGNSAKNIQYF
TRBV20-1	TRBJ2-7	CSARDRVTGATSEQYF
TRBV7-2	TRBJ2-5	CASSLRPGETQYF
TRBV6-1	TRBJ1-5	CASKKGSVSNQPQHF
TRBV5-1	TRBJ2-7	CASSLDSGLADLRPYEQYF
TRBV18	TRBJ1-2	CASSPRSTNYGYTF
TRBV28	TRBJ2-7	CASRPWTGNYEQYF
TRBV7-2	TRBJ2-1	CASSLMTSWQFF
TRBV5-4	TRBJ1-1	CASSGGGPGGNTEAFF
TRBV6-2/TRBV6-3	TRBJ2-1	CASSYGRLGNEQFF
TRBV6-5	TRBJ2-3	CASSYPGGLKADTQYF
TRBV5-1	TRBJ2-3	CASRLRTDNTDTQYF
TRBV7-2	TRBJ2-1	CASSPSGGAHNEQFF
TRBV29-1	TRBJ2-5	CSSWGYQETQYF
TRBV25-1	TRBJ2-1	CASSEYHGTDNEQFF
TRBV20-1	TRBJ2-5	CSATQGSKTQYF
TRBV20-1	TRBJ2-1	CSTRDYAYNEQFF